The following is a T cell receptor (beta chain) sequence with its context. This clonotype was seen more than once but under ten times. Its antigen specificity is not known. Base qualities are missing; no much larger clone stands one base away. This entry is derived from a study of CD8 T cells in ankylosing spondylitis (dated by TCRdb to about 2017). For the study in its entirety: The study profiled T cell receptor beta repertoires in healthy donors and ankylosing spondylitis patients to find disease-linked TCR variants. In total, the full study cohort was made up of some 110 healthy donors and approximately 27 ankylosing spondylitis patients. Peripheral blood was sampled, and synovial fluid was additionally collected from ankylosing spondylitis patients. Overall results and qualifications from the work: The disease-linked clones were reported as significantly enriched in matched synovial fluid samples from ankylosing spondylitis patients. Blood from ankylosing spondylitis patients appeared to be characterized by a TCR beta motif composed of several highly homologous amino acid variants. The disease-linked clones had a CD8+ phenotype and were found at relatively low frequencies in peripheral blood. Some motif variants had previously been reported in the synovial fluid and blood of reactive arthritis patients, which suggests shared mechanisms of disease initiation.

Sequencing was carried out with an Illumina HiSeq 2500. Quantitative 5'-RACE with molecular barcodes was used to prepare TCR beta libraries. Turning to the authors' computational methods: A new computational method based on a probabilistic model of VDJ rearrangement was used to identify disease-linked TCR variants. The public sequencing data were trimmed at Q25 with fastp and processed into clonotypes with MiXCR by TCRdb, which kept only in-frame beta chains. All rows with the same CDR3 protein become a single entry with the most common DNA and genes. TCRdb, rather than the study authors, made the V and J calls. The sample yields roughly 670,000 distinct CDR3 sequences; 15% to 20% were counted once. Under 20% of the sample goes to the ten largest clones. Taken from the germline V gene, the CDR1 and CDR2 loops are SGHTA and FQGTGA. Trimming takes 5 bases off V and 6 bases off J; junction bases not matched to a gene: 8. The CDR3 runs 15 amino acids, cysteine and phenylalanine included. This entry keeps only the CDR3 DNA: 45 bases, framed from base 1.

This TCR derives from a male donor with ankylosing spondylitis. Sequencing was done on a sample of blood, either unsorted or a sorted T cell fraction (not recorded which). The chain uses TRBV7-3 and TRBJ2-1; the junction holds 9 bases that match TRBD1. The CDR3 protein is CASSQGQGIFNEQFF. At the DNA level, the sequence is TGTGCCAGCAGCCAAGGACAGGGGATTTTCAATGAGCAGTTCTTC. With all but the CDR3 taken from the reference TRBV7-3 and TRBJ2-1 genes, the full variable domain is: GAGVSQTPSNKVTEKGKYVELRCDPISGHTALYWYRQSLGQGPEFLIYFQGTGAADDSGLPNDRFFAVRPEGSVSTLKIQRTERGDSAVYLCASSQGQGIFNEQFFGPGTRLTVL.